The rows below give T cell receptor beta chains drawn from one sample of a study of cytotoxic CD8 clonotypes in ibrutinib-treated CLL. Generated by immunoSEQ multiplex PCR, the TCRdb table keeps only in-frame clones and is missing some. The top ten clones hold approximately 3% of a sample with 150,000 to 200,000 clones, 70% to 90% of them seen once. The sample consisted of PBMCs, taken at disease progression, from a patient treated with ibrutinib. These receptors were obtained from a human donor with chronic lymphocytic leukemia. Each CDR3 is given with its conserved first and last residue. A D gene is named only where the DNA matches it firmly. The listing skips clone size in some rows; elsewhere it reads once, few, many or a size class.

V: TRBV6-5; D: NA; J: TRBJ1-5; size: once; DNA: TGTGCCAGCAGCTACGACCCTGGCAAGGGTAATCAGCCCCAGCATTTT; CDR3: CASSYDPGKGNQPQHF
V: TRBV7-8; D: TRBD2; J: TRBJ2-1; size: once; DNA: TGTGCCAGCAGCTTAGTCGTGGTGCGGCTAGCGGACAATGAGCAGTTCTTC; CDR3: CASSLVVVRLADNEQFF
V: TRBV27; D: NA; J: TRBJ2-3; size: NA; DNA: TGTGCCAGCAGTTTGTCGAGATTGGGCACAGATACGCAGTATTTT; CDR3: CASSLSRLGTDTQYF
V: TRBV6-5; D: TRBD1; J: TRBJ2-7; size: NA; DNA: TGTGCCAGCAGTCTTAGACAGGGAACCTACGAGCAGTACTTC; CDR3: CASSLRQGTYEQYF
V: TRBV7-2; D: NA; J: TRBJ1-2; size: NA; DNA: TGTGCCAGCCCAACAGCTTACTATGGCTACACCTTC; CDR3: CASPTAYYGYTF
V: TRBV30; D: TRBD1; J: TRBJ1-1; size: NA; DNA: TGTGCCTGGAGCGCAGGGGGCGGATTAGGTGAAGCTTTCTTT; CDR3: CAWSAGGGLGEAFF
V: TRBV9; D: TRBD1; J: TRBJ1-1; size: NA; DNA: TGTGCCAGCAGCGTAGGGGACAGCTTACTACGTGTGGACGCTTTCTTT; CDR3: CASSVGDSLLRVDAFF
V: TRBV21-1; D: NA; J: TRBJ2-7; size: NA; DNA: TGTGCCAGCCACCACAGCGGGAGTGAGGTCGAGCAGTACTTC; CDR3: CASHHSGSEVEQYF
V: TRBV7-2; D: NA; J: TRBJ2-1; size: NA; DNA: TGTGCCAGCAGCTCCATAGCTAGTGAGCAGTTCTTC; CDR3: CASSSIASEQFF
V: TRBV9; D: NA; J: TRBJ2-3; size: NA; DNA: TGTGCCAGCAACGGGGCTAGCACAGATACGCAGTATTTT; CDR3: CASNGASTDTQYF
V: TRBV6-5; D: NA; J: TRBJ2-5; size: NA; DNA: TGTGCCAGCAGTACGGACAGACTACAAGAGACCCAGTACTTC; CDR3: CASSTDRLQETQYF
V: TRBV5-1; D: NA; J: TRBJ2-3; size: NA; DNA: TGCGCCAGCAGCTTGGCTTCTTCGGTCGGCACAGATACGCAGTATTTT; CDR3: CASSLASSVGTDTQYF
V: TRBV19; D: TRBD1; J: TRBJ1-4; size: NA; DNA: TGTGCCAGTAGTACGCCGGGACAGGGACGGGAAAAACTGTTTTTT; CDR3: CASSTPGQGREKLFF
V: TRBV2; D: TRBD2; J: TRBJ2-1; size: NA; DNA: TGTGCCAGCAGGCGGGGGCTAGCGGGTTGGGGAGGTGAGCAGTTCTTC; CDR3: CASRRGLAGWGGEQFF
V: TRBV7-3; D: NA; J: TRBJ2-3; size: NA; DNA: TGTGCCAGCAGCCGGGATCCTAGCACAGATACGCAGTATTTT; CDR3: CASSRDPSTDTQYF
V: TRBV2; D: NA; J: TRBJ2-7; size: once; DNA: TGTGCCACCGGCGAGGGGGGGGTTTCTAACGAGCAGTACTTC; CDR3: CATGEGGVSNEQYF
V: TRBV10-3; D: TRBD2; J: TRBJ2-1; size: NA; DNA: TGTGCCATCAGGGCTAGCGGGGGGGATGAGCAGTTCTTC; CDR3: CAIRASGGDEQFF
V: TRBV7-9; D: NA; J: TRBJ1-1; size: NA; DNA: TGTGCCAGCAGCGATTCGGAACTGTTGGGAACTGAAGCTTTCTTT; CDR3: CASSDSELLGTEAFF
V: TRBV2; D: NA; J: TRBJ2-1; size: NA; DNA: TGTGCCAGCAGGGCTAGCAGGGCCGACTGGAATGAGCAGTTCTTC; CDR3: CASRASRADWNEQFF
V: TRBV9; D: TRBD1; J: TRBJ2-1; size: NA; DNA: TGTGCCAGCAGCCGAGGTTGGACAGGACGAGGCTCCTACAATGAGCAGTTCTTC; CDR3: CASSRGWTGRGSYNEQFF
V: TRBV4-1; D: TRBD1; J: TRBJ1-1; size: NA; DNA: TGCGCCAGCAGCCCAACGGGACAGATGAACACTGAAGCTTTCTTT; CDR3: CASSPTGQMNTEAFF
V: TRBV7-9; D: NA; J: TRBJ2-1; size: NA; DNA: TGTGCCAGCAGCTTACAAGGGCCGTTCAATGAGCAGTTCTTC; CDR3: CASSLQGPFNEQFF
V: TRBV5-3; D: NA; J: TRBJ1-5; size: NA; DNA: TGTGCCTCCATCGGGTCCGATAGCAATCAGCCCCAGCATTTT; CDR3: CASIGSDSNQPQHF
V: TRBV18; D: TRBD1; J: TRBJ1-5; size: NA; DNA: TGTGCCAGCTCACCACGGCTTGAAGAAGAAGGGACAGGGGCCCCTGAGCCCCAGCATTTT; CDR3: CASSPRLEEEGTGAPEPQHF
V: TRBV6-5; D: NA; J: TRBJ1-4; size: NA; DNA: TGTGCCAGCAGTTACTCTGCGGAGGGTGAAAAACTGTTTTTT; CDR3: CASSYSAEGEKLFF
V: TRBV7-9; D: TRBD2; J: TRBJ2-7; size: NA; DNA: TGTGCCAGCAGCCCCGGGGGGAGGCACGCGAACCCCTACGAGCAGTACTTC; CDR3: CASSPGGRHANPYEQYF
V: TRBV7-3; D: TRBD2; J: TRBJ2-2; size: NA; DNA: TGTGCCAGCAGCCCAGCGGGAGGGGAGGACGGGGAGCTGTTTTTT; CDR3: CASSPAGGEDGELFF
V: TRBV5-1; D: NA; J: TRBJ2-5; size: NA; DNA: TGCGCCAGCAGCTTGGTACAAGAGACCCAGTACTTC; CDR3: CASSLVQETQYF
V: TRBV19; D: NA; J: TRBJ2-7; size: NA; DNA: TGTGCCAGTAGTATTACCCGAGATTACGAGCAGTACTTC; CDR3: CASSITRDYEQYF
V: TRBV6-1; D: NA; J: TRBJ2-1; size: NA; DNA: TGTGCCAGCAGACTCCAGCGACACTACAATGAGCAGTTCTTC; CDR3: CASRLQRHYNEQFF